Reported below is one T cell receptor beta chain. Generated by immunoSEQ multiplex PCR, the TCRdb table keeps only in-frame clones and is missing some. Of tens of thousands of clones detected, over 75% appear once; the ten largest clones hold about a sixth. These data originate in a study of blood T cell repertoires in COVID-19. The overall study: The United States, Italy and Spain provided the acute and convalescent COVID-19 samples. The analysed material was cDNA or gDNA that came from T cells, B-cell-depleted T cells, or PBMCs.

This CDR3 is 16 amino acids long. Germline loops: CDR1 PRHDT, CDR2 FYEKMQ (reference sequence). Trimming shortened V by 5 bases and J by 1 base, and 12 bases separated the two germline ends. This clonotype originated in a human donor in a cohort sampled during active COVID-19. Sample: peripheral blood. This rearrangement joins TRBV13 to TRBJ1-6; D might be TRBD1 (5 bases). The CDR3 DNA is TGTGCCAGCAGCCTCAGGGCGAGTTCCTATAATTCACCCCTCCACTTT. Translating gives CASSLRASSYNSPLHF.